This TCR beta chain was retrieved from a study of CD8+CD57+ T cells in acquired aplastic anemia. Study-level information: DNA per sorted CD4+ or CD8+ sample ranged about 0.18 to 30 ug, averaging about 2.9 ug.

A note on this clonotype: A read error may explain this, as a much larger clone is one base away.

All patients picked for sequencing had shown, by flow cytometry, an expansion of CD8+CD57+ cells. Among the patients, none had received any therapy at the time of blood sampling. Genomic DNA constituted the template upon which TCR beta VDJ and CDR3 profiling was performed. Each CDR3 protein is one row after TCRdb ran MiXCR on the reads. The table has about 170,000 distinct CDR3 sequences, more than 45% seen once; the top ten hold more than 0.85%. Material for sequencing was sorted CD4+, CD8+, or CD8+CD57+ T cells (not recorded which) from PBMCs. This receptor was obtained from a human donor with aplastic anemia.

DNA of the CDR3: TGTGCCAGCGGTCACCTGTCCGGGACAGTAACTGGCGAGCAGTACTTC. This translates into CASGHLSGTVTGEQYF. This rearrangement joins TRBV10-3 to TRBJ2-7; 7 bases are a match to TRBD1. This CDR3 contains 16 residues. Germline-derived CDR1 and CDR2 are ENHRY and SYGVKD. J was trimmed by 6 bases and V by 10 bases; bases with no gene match: 21.